Listed here are 23 T cell receptor beta chains from one sample, sequenced in a study of cytomegalovirus exposure and HLA in healthy donors. Measured with immunoSEQ multiplex PCR; TCRdb has only the in-frame clones, and not every one. The sample has 150,000 to 200,000 clones; about 89% are singletons. Input material: PBMCs. These receptor sequences come from a woman aged 18-29 years in good health and CMV-seropositive.

The chain joins TRBV11-2 to TRBJ2-7; D gene unclear. V was clipped by 4 bases and J by 0 bases, with 13 bases between them. Germline V lookup: CDR1 SGHAT, CDR2 FQNNGV. This CDR3 has 15 amino acids. The CDR3 coding sequence is TGTGCCAGCAGCTCCACTCCGTCGGTCTCCTACGAGCAGTACTTC. The encoded protein is CASSSTPSVSYEQYF.

This chain connects TRBV27 to TRBJ2-1; TRBD1 is a possible D gene (5 bases). Germline loops: CDR1 MNHEY, CDR2 SMNVEV (reference sequence). Trimming removed 4 bases at V and 0 bases at J, with 13 bases between. The CDR3 totals 16 residues. CDR3 in amino acids: CASSYRTLSSYNEQFF. CDR3 coding DNA: TGTGCCAGCAGTTACAGGACACTGAGCTCCTACAATGAGCAGTTCTTC.

This clone was seen only once. This chain links TRBV5-4 with TRBJ1-6; 7 bases map to TRBD1. The CDR3 is made up of 16 amino acids. The trim removed 0 bases at V and 7 bases at J, leaving 7 bases unmatched. CDR1 is SGHNT and CDR2 is YYREEE in the germline V gene (reference sequence). The CDR3 sequence: CASSLVGGWENSPLHF. CDR3 nucleotide sequence: TGTGCCAGCAGCTTGGTAGGGGGCTGGGAGAATTCACCCCTCCACTTT.

The rearrangement links TRBV5-6 to TRBJ1-4, with 11 bases fitting TRBD1. V trimming: 4 bases; J trimming: 0 bases; junction bases outside the gene matches: 2. Per germline, CDR1 SGHDT and CDR2 YYEEEE. This CDR3 region has 16 residues. CDR3 DNA sequence: TGTGCCAGCAGCGGGGGACAGGGGGCAACTAATGAAAAACTGTTTTTT. Amino acids: CASSGGQGATNEKLFF.

This sequence joins TRBV4-1 and TRBJ2-3; TRBD1 agrees at 11 bases. The CDR3 length is 17 residues. With V trimmed by 0 bases and J by 4 bases, 6 bases remained unmatched. Germline-derived CDR1 and CDR2 are MGHRA and YSYEKL. CDR3 bases: TGCGCCAGCAGCCAAGATCCGGACAGGGGGCTTGCAGATACGCAGTATTTT. Protein sequence: CASSQDPDRGLADTQYF.

J is TRBJ1-2 and V is TRBV30; the D gene is possibly TRBD1 (5 bases). The CDR3 consists of 14 residues. The V end was cut by 0 bases, the J end by 5 bases, with 13 bases between. Germline CDR1 GTSNPN, CDR2 SVGIG (reference sequence). The CDR3 sequence: CAWSVGVQNYGYTF. CDR3 coding DNA: TGTGCCTGGAGTGTAGGGGTGCAAAATTATGGCTACACCTTC.

The chain's CDR3 is CASSPGGQLNEKLFF. Written as DNA, the CDR3 is TGTGCCAGTAGCCCCGGGGGACAGCTCAATGAAAAACTGTTTTTT. The chain carries TRBV19 and TRBJ1-4; TRBD1 aligns across 7 bases. Germline V gives CDR1 LNHDA, CDR2 SQIVND (reference sequence). CDR3 length: 15 amino acids. V lost 6 bases, J lost 5 bases, and 9 bases stayed unmatched.

The chain has TRBV7-9 and TRBJ2-3; TRBD2 is a possible D gene (5 bases). V shed 1 base and J shed 0 bases, with 17 bases lying between them. Germline V CDR1 and CDR2: SEHNR, FQNEAQ (reference sequence). The CDR3 is 18 amino acids. Here the CDR3 DNA reads TGTGCCAGCAGCTTAGGAGGGCCCCCGAACCTTAGCACAGATACGCAGTATTTT. Its translation: CASSLGGPPNLSTDTQYF.

The genes are TRBV10-3 and TRBJ1-4; TRBD1 matches at 12 bases. Looked up from germline, CDR1 is ENHRY and CDR2 is SYGVKD. Trimming cost V 10 bases and J 7 bases; bases outside gene matches: 7. The CDR3 runs 14 residues. The CDR3 DNA is TGTGCCACCGGGACAGGGGGCGATCCTGAAAAACTGTTTTTT. Its protein is CATGTGGDPEKLFF.

The chain links TRBV10-2 to TRBJ2-7, with 7 bases fitting TRBD2. Germline V gives CDR1 WSHSY, CDR2 SAAADI. The CDR3 runs to 15 residues. Trimming at V came to 8 bases and at J to 4 bases, leaving 14 bases not matched to a gene. DNA for the CDR3: TGCGCCAGCTCTCTTCGGGCGGGAGTCCCTTACGAGCAGTACTTC. Encoded protein: CASSLRAGVPYEQYF.

This chain connects TRBV6-6 to TRBJ2-1, with D maybe TRBD2 (5 bases). Trimming stripped 0 bases from V and 8 bases from J, with 11 bases between. Germline V gene data show CDR1 as MNHNY and CDR2 as SVGAGI (reference sequence). The CDR3 is 14 amino acids. DNA of the CDR3: TGTGCCAGCAGTTACTCTTGGCGGGTTCATGAGCAGTTCTTC. Its translation: CASSYSWRVHEQFF.

The chain recombines TRBV9 with TRBJ1-2; D uncertain. The CDR3 has 13 amino acids. The V gene's germline CDR1 is SGDLS and CDR2 YYNGEE. The V and J ends lost 1 base and 0 bases respectively, with 4 bases between them. DNA of the CDR3: TGTGCCAGCAGCGTAAGAGCTAACTATGGCTACACCTTC. This gives the protein CASSVRANYGYTF.

The V and J genes are TRBV27 and TRBJ2-7; possibly TRBD2 for D (5 bases). The V gene lost 2 bases and the J gene lost 0 bases, with 11 bases spanning the gap. This CDR3 is built from 15 residues. CDR1 is MNHEY, CDR2 SMNVEV, per germline (reference sequence). The CDR3 region has the DNA TGTGCCAGCAGTTTAGTGTCGGGGAGCTCCTACGAGCAGTACTTC. Translating gives CASSLVSGSSYEQYF.

The chain links TRBV7-8 to TRBJ1-4; D may be TRBD1 (6 bases). V was shortened by 2 bases and J by 3 bases, with 19 bases between the two germline ends. Per the germline V gene, CDR1 is SGHVS and CDR2 is FQNEAQ. This CDR3 has 18 amino acids. As DNA, the CDR3 is TGTGCCAGCAGCTTAACAGGGACGAGCACGGACGCTAATGAAAAACTGTTTTTT. Protein: CASSLTGTSTDANEKLFF.

Of note for this clone: At the DNA level, this CDR3 is encoded by other sequences in the same sample as well. The rearrangement joins TRBV5-6 to TRBJ2-7; no reliable D call. Germline V CDR1 and CDR2: SGHDT, YYEEEE. The CDR3 is 11 residues long. V was pared by 2 bases and J by 4 bases, with 4 bases between. CDR3 residues: CASSFGYEQYF. In nucleotides, the CDR3 is TGTGCCAGCAGCTTCGGGTACGAGCAGTACTTC. The variable domain in full, with the rest retrieved from reference TRBV5-6 and TRBJ2-7, is DAGVTQSPTHLIKTRGQQVTLRCSPKSGHDTVSWYQQALGQGPQFIFQYYEEEERQRGNFPDRFSGHQFPNYSSELNVNALLLGDSALYLCASSFGYEQYFGPGTRLTVT.

The chain joins TRBV28 to TRBJ2-4, with D perhaps matching TRBD2 (5 bases). The CDR3 is 15 amino acids. Germline assignment: CDR1 MDHEN and CDR2 SYDVKM. Between the trimmed V and J ends, which lost 6 bases and 0 bases, there was a span of 12 bases. CDR3 DNA sequence: TGTGCCAGCAGGCAAGGACTCATAGCCAAAAACATTCAGTACTTC. The encoded protein is CASRQGLIAKNIQYF.

The chain uses TRBV7-2 and TRBJ2-7; TRBD2 might be the D (7 bases). This CDR3 comprises 15 residues. V was cut by 5 bases and J by 3 bases, with 17 bases left in between. Germline V gives CDR1 SGHTA, CDR2 FQGNSA. The CDR3 here is CASSPWGGLNYEQYF. CDR3 DNA: TGTGCCAGCAGCCCGTGGGGGGGGCTAAACTACGAGCAGTACTTC.

This clone was recorded only once. The chain recombines TRBV19 with TRBJ2-2; 8 nucleotides match TRBD1. The V and J ends lost 3 bases and 2 bases, in that order; junction bases with no gene match: 8. The length of the CDR3 is 17 residues. Germline V gene data show CDR1 as LNHDA and CDR2 as SQIVND (reference sequence). The chain's CDR3 is CASSIRAGGGNTGELFF. As DNA, the CDR3 is TGTGCCAGTAGTATTAGGGCAGGGGGCGGTAACACCGGGGAGCTGTTTTTT. Drawing the rest from reference TRBV19 and TRBJ2-2, the complete variable domain is DGGITQSPKYLFRKEGQNVTLSCEQNLNHDAMYWYRQDPGQGLRLIYYSQIVNDFQKGDIAEGYSVSREKKESFPLTVTSAQKNPTAFYLCASSIRAGGGNTGELFFGEGSRLTVL.

The chain combines TRBV2 with TRBJ2-3, with TRBD1 identical over 7 bases. The V gene end was trimmed by 5 bases and the J gene end by 9 bases; junction bases not matched to a gene: 11. There are 14 residues in the CDR3. In germline, CDR1 is SNHLY, CDR2 FYNNEI. The CDR3 DNA reads TGTGCCAGCAGTCCGGGACAGTATTCAGGGACGCAGTATTTT. Its translation: CASSPGQYSGTQYF.

J is TRBJ1-1 and V is TRBV4-1; TRBD1 agrees at 12 bases. V dropped 4 bases and J dropped 4; count of bases not matched to a gene: 7. CDR1 and CDR2 (germline): MGHRA, YSYEKL. CDR3 size: 16 residues. CDR3 DNA: TGCGCCAGCAGCCGAGGGACAGGGGGCTTGGCCACTGAAGCTTTCTTT. Its protein product is CASSRGTGGLATEAFF.

The rearrangement uses TRBV5-4 and TRBJ2-1; possibly TRBD1 for D (6 bases). The germline V gene encodes CDR1 SGHNT and CDR2 YYREEE (reference sequence). The CDR3 has 18 amino acids. V was clipped by 2 bases and J by 6 bases, with 24 bases between them. CDR3 in amino acids: CASSFSIRGGALANEQFF. The CDR3 DNA follows: TGTGCCAGCAGCTTCTCCATTCGAGGGGGTGCCTTGGCCAATGAGCAGTTCTTC.

The J gene is TRBJ1-1, the V gene TRBV28; 7 nucleotides match TRBD1. This CDR3 spans 15 amino acids. Looked up from germline, CDR1 is MDHEN and CDR2 is SYDVKM. The junction had 9 bases not matched to a gene; V was cut back by 6 bases and J by 2 bases. CDR3 amino acids: CASRDYQGGNTEAFF. The CDR3 DNA reads TGTGCCAGCAGGGACTATCAGGGGGGCAACACTGAAGCTTTCTTT.

The chain has TRBV6-1 and TRBJ2-7, with D tentatively TRBD2 (5 bases). In germline, CDR1 is MNHNS, CDR2 SASEGT. Trimming took off 2 bases at V and 0 bases at J, with 11 bases between the two ends. This CDR3 spans 15 amino acids. In DNA, the CDR3 is TGTGCCAGCAGTGAATCTAGCCGATACTCCTACGAGCAGTACTTC. Protein sequence: CASSESSRYSYEQYF.